This TCR beta chain was profiled in a study of blood T cell repertoires in COVID-19. About the research overall: Some COVID-19 samples were acute and others convalescent; all came from the United States, Italy and Spain. Nucleic acid was either cDNA or gDNA, and it came from T cells, B-cell-depleted T cells, or PBMCs.

Germline lookup yields CDR1 MDHEN and CDR2 SYDVKM. Trimming removed 5 bases from V and 3 bases from J; junction bases left unmatched: 8. The length of the CDR3 is 16 residues. In its sample, this clone was seen a few times. Authors' analysis steps: Amplification of reference gene primers was used by the study to estimate nucleated cell counts. TCRdb's table, derived via immunoSEQ multiplex PCR, lists solely in-frame clones and lacks some. V and J calls and clone size are copied from that table; D and trimming were computed from the DNA. Here the sample spans approximately 270,000 clones, approximately 90% being singletons.

The V gene is TRBV28, the J gene TRBJ2-2; 8 bases line up with TRBD1. Sample: peripheral blood. The sequence was obtained from a man aged 25-40 years with acute or convalescent COVID-19. CDR3 bases: TGTGCCAGCAGTCTCAGGGGGCGCTCGGACACCGGGGAGCTGTTTTTT. This translates into CASSLRGRSDTGELFF.